This T cell receptor (beta chain) was retrieved from a study of T cell responses to AZD1222 COVID-19 vaccine. Broader study findings: Donors in the cohort were predominantly white British and more often female, and clonal diversity was possibly underestimated. It was only after the peak T cell response that any repertoires were sampled. Along spike, vaccine-associated CD4 TCRs were found throughout, with dominance at 160-218 and 743-854.

The CDR3 loop spans 15 amino acids. CDR1 is SGHNT, CDR2 YYREEE, per germline (reference sequence). V shed 0 bases, J shed 5 bases, and the junction held 4 bases outside the gene matches. Concerning this clone: The antigen remains undetermined.

The repertoire was sequenced with immunoSEQ multiplex PCR; TCRdb's copy has only in-frame clones and lacks some. This sample has around 200,000 clones, with just over 85% found just once. The rearrangement uses TRBV5-4 and TRBJ2-3, with 9 nucleotides matching TRBD2. The sequence derives from an adult in good health. This specimen consisted of peripheral blood, obtained on day 0 of AZD1222 vaccination. DNA of the CDR3: TGTGCCAGCAGCTTGGGGGGTAGCGGGGGAGATACGCAGTATTTT. It codes for CASSLGGSGGDTQYF. Full variable domain (remainder filled in from reference TRBV5-4 and TRBJ2-3): ETGVTQSPTHLIKTRGQQVTLRCSSQSGHNTVSWYQQALGQGPQFIFQYYREEENGRGNFPPRFSGLQFPNYSSELNVNALELDDSALYLCASSLGGSGGDTQYFGPGTRLTVL.